Below are 17 T cell receptor beta chains sequenced from a single sample in a study of metastatic and nonmetastatic thyroid tumors (TCRdb year 2020). To prepare the library, PCR was applied. Sequencing took place on an Illumina HiSeq 4000. TCRdb passed the public sequencing reads through fastp at Q25 and MiXCR, retaining productive beta sequences. The sample table contains 37,000 or so clones; only one count was recorded for approximately 18% of them. Roughly 6% of the sample rests with the top ten. No patient had received any treatment before thyroid surgery. The source material was blood. The receptor set was obtained from a male donor with papillary thyroid cancer or a benign thyroid nodule (not recorded which). Some clones in this sample may be carry-over from other donors' samples.

This clone has at least ten counts. This chain links TRBV19 with TRBJ2-5, with D perhaps matching TRBD2 (6 bases). This CDR3 comprises 15 residues. V lost 4 bases to trimming and J lost 2 bases, with 14 bases between them. Germline V gene sequence: CDR1 LNHDA, CDR2 SQIVND (reference sequence). CDR3 sequence: CASSTQGTGQETQYF. CDR3 in DNA: TGTGCCAGTAGTACTCAAGGGACTGGTCAAGAGACCCAGTACTTC.

Many counts were recorded for this clone. The V and J genes are TRBV3-1 and TRBJ2-1, with 10 positions matching TRBD1. CDR3 size: 16 residues. V lost 4 bases and J lost 4; bases outside the gene matches: 7. Germline V gene lookup returns CDR1 LGHDT and CDR2 YNNKEL (reference sequence). The CDR3 DNA is TGTGCCAGCAGCCCCGAGGGACAGGGGATTTACAATGAGCAGTTCTTC. Translation: CASSPEGQGIYNEQFF.

This clone was seen only a few times. This rearrangement joins TRBV2 to TRBJ1-2; 7 positions agree with TRBD1. V shed 8 bases, J shed 11 bases, and the junction held 14 bases outside the gene matches. Per germline, CDR1 SNHLY and CDR2 FYNNEI. The CDR3 consists of 13 residues. The CDR3 spells CASGRDSAGGYTF. The CDR3 DNA reads TGTGCCAGCGGCCGGGACAGTGCCGGCGGATACACCTTC.

This clone was recorded at least ten times. This CDR3 is also generated by other DNA sequences in the sample. This chain joins TRBV6-2 or TRBV6-3 and TRBJ2-5; D uncertain. V dropped 2 bases and J dropped 6 bases, with 7 bases sitting between them. Germline CDR1 MNHEY, CDR2 SVGEGT. This CDR3 spans 12 amino acids. This chain's CDR3 is CASSYPPQTQYF. The CDR3 DNA sequence: TGTGCCAGCAGTTACCCACCTCAGACCCAGTACTTC.

The sample holds many counts of this clone. This sequence joins TRBV30 and TRBJ2-7; TRBD2 matches 8 bases. The V and J ends lost 0 bases and 2 bases, in that order; junction bases with no gene match: 3. There are 14 residues in the CDR3. Germline CDR1 reads GTSNPN; CDR2 reads SVGIG (reference sequence). The CDR3 region is CAWSVSGLAYEQYF. The CDR3 DNA reads as TGTGCCTGGAGTGTTTCGGGACTAGCCTACGAGCAGTACTTC.

This sequence joins TRBV28 and TRBJ1-5, with D hard to call. Germline lookup yields CDR1 MDHEN and CDR2 SYDVKM. The CDR3 is made up of 12 amino acids. With 2 bases removed from V and 7 bases from J, the gap between germline ends came to 6 bases. This CDR3 is CASSLRYQPQHF. CDR3 DNA sequence: TGTGCCAGCAGTTTAAGGTACCAGCCCCAGCATTTT.

V is TRBV20-1 and J is TRBJ2-1; no clear D gene. The CDR3 spans 11 residues. Germline CDR1 is DFQATT and CDR2 is SNEGSKA (reference sequence). V lost 3 bases to trimming and J lost 9 bases, with 9 bases between them. CDR3 in DNA: TGCAGTGCTAGGACGTTGGGTGAGCAGTTCTTC. This gives the protein CSARTLGEQFF.

In its sample, this clone was seen many times. The rearrangement joins TRBV24-1 to TRBJ1-2; 7 bases are shared with TRBD1. This CDR3 spans 15 amino acids. Germline CDR1 reads KGHDR; CDR2 reads SFDVKD. The V and J ends lost 7 bases and 7 bases, in that order; junction bases with no gene match: 14. Here the CDR3 reads CATRRHRRDSSGYTF. The CDR3 coding sequence is TGTGCCACCAGGCGTCACCGCCGGGACAGCTCTGGCTACACCTTC.

This clone was counted at least ten times. This chain connects TRBV29-1 to TRBJ2-2, with D possibly being TRBD2 (5 bases). V lost 2 bases, J lost 5 bases, and 15 bases lay in between. The germline gives CDR1 SQVTM, CDR2 ANQGSEA. This CDR3 spans 15 amino acids. The CDR3: CSVELGGIYTGELFF. CDR3 DNA sequence: TGCAGCGTTGAACTAGGAGGAATTTATACCGGGGAGCTGTTTTTT.

This clone appeared many times. The rearrangement links TRBV7-2 to TRBJ2-1, with 8 bases matching TRBD2. Germline CDR1 reads SGHTA; CDR2 reads FQGNSA. The CDR3 covers 15 residues. V was clipped by 1 base and J by 9 bases; unmatched bases: 8. The CDR3, as DNA: TGTGCCAGCAGCTTAGTGGGGCTAGCGGGTGGTGAGCAGTTCTTC. Translated, it gives CASSLVGLAGGEQFF. Full variable domain (remainder filled in from reference TRBV7-2 and TRBJ2-1): GAGVSQSPSNKVTEKGKDVELRCDPISGHTALYWYRQSLGQGLEFLIYFQGNSAPDKSGLPSDRFSAERTGGSVSTLTIQRTQQEDSAVYLCASSLVGLAGGEQFFGPGTRLTVL.

The chain employs TRBV6-2 or TRBV6-3 and TRBJ1-1; D is uncertain. V was shortened by 6 bases and J by 6 bases, with 11 bases between the two germline ends. Germline V CDR1 and CDR2: MNHEY, SVGEGT. This CDR3 is built from 12 residues. This CDR3 reads CASSPPVPEAFF. CDR3 coding DNA: TGTGCCAGCAGCCCCCCTGTCCCTGAAGCTTTCTTT.

About this clone: Additional DNA sequences in this sample encode the identical CDR3. The J gene is TRBJ2-7, the V gene TRBV19; D tentatively reads TRBD1 or TRBD2 (5 bases each). V was trimmed by 7 bases and J by 2 bases, leaving 21 bases between them. The V gene's germline CDR1 is LNHDA and CDR2 SQIVND (reference sequence). The CDR3 extends over 16 amino acids. The DNA of the CDR3 is TGTGCCAGTATCCGGGGTGGGGCTCGATTCACCTACGAGCAGTACTTC. This gives the protein CASIRGGARFTYEQYF.

A few counts support this clone. This rearrangement joins TRBV6-1 to TRBJ1-2, with D maybe TRBD1 (6 bases). V lost 4 bases and J lost 5, with 17 bases in between. CDR1 is MNHNS and CDR2 is SASEGT in the germline V gene. The CDR3 is 15 amino acids. DNA for the CDR3: TGTGCCAGCAGTGCCCCGGTACAGGGTAGGTATGGCTACACCTTC. Translating gives CASSAPVQGRYGYTF.

This clone was observed many times. This chain uses TRBV27 with TRBJ1-5; D is undetermined. V was cut by 5 bases and J by 5 bases, with 16 bases left in between. Germline V CDR1 and CDR2: MNHEY, SMNVEV (reference sequence). This CDR3 spans 15 amino acids. DNA of the CDR3: TGTGCCAGCAGTCCGGCCGGGCCGGAGCATCAGCCCCAGCATTTT. This translates into CASSPAGPEHQPQHF.

This clone was seen many times. Given a much more abundant clone one base away, this may be a read error. Additional DNA sequences in this sample encode the identical CDR3. The V and J genes are TRBV20-1 and TRBJ2-1; perhaps TRBD2 as D (5 bases). The CDR3 totals 14 residues. From germline, CDR1 is DFQATT and CDR2 SNEGSKA (reference sequence). This CDR3 reads CSAKVGSSYNEQFF. For the CDR3, the DNA is TGCAGCGCTAAGGTGGGGAGCTCCTACAATGAGCAGTTCTTC.

About this clone: Its ends do not fully match the called genes, so a read error is possible. The gene calls are TRBV27 and TRBJ2-2; no definite D call. The CDR3 has 13 amino acids. Per germline, CDR1 MNHEY and CDR2 SMNVEV (reference sequence). CDR3 coding DNA: TGTGCCATCAGTTTATCTAACACCGGGGAGCTGTTTTTT. Translated, it gives CAISLSNTGELFF.

The V gene is TRBV18, the J gene TRBJ2-2; 8 bases line up with TRBD1. The CDR3 loop spans 16 amino acids. The trim removed 2 bases at V and 1 base at J, leaving 3 bases unmatched. The germline CDR1 and CDR2 sequences are KGHSH and LQKENI. This CDR3 reads CASSPIQGENTGELFF. CDR3 bases: TGTGCCAGCTCACCAATACAGGGGGAGAACACCGGGGAGCTGTTTTTT.